This TCR beta chain was documented in a study of cytomegalovirus exposure and HLA in healthy donors. Study results and limitations: TRBV6-2, TRBV6-3 and other indistinguishable V segments were excluded. A likely sequencing artifact accounted for one observed cluster of highly shared sequence variants.

The PCR made use of 60 Vbeta and 13 Jbeta primers. Clones were sequenced by immunoSEQ multiplex PCR, and TCRdb holds only the in-frame ones, with some missing. The sample has about 140,000 clones; 70% to 90% are singletons. The CDR3 totals 19 residues. V trimming: 5 bases; J trimming: 2 bases; junction bases outside the gene matches: 10. Germline V gene sequence: CDR1 LNHDA, CDR2 SQIVND (reference sequence). Points on this clone: Its target is unknown.

Sequencing was carried out using PBMCs. The receptor was derived from a man between 35 and 55 years old in good health and CMV-seronegative. This rearrangement joins TRBV19 to TRBJ2-1; 15 nucleotides line up with TRBD2. In DNA form, the CDR3 reads TGTGCCAGTAGTGCCCCGGGACTAGCGGGAGGAGGCCCCTACAATGAGCAGTTCTTC. Its translation is CASSAPGLAGGGPYNEQFF.